This T cell receptor (beta chain) was documented in a study of blood T cell repertoires in COVID-19. Background on the study: Samples of COVID-19 (acute and convalescent) were obtained from the United States, Italy and Spain. T cells, B-cell-depleted T cells, or PBMCs supplied cDNA or gDNA.

This table comes from immunoSEQ multiplex PCR, and its TCRdb copy is limited to in-frame clones, with some not included. The sample has fewer than 350,000 clones; approximately 90% are singletons. Germline V gives CDR1 LGHNT, CDR2 FRNRAP. V was clipped by 3 bases and J by 5 bases; unmatched bases: 9. CDR3 size: 16 residues. Sequencing was carried out using PBMCs or T cells enriched from blood (not recorded which). The receptor comes from a woman in her 40s with acute COVID-19. This chain links TRBV12-5 with TRBJ2-2; 7 bases match TRBD1. The DNA of the CDR3 is TGTGCTAGTGGTTTTTCCTACAGGGGAAGGACCGGGGAGCTGTTTTTT. Translated, it gives CASGFSYRGRTGELFF.